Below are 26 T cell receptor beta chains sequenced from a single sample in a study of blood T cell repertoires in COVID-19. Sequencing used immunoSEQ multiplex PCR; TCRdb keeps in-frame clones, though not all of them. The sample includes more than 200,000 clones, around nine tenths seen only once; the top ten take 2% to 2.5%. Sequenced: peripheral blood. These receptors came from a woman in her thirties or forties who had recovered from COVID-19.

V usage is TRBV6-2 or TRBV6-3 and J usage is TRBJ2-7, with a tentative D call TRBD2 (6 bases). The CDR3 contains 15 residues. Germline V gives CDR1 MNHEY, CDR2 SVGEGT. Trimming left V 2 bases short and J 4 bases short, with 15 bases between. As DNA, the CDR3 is TGTGCCAGCAGTTACCTCATCGTTGGGGGGTACGAGCAGTACTTC. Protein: CASSYLIVGGYEQYF.

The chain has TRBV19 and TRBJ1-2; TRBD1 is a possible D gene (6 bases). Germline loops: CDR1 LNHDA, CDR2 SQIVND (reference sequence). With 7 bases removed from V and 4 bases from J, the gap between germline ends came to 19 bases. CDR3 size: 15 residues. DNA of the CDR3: TGTGCCAGTAACTCCAGGGGAACCTCTTCCTATGGCTACACCTTC. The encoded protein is CASNSRGTSSYGYTF.

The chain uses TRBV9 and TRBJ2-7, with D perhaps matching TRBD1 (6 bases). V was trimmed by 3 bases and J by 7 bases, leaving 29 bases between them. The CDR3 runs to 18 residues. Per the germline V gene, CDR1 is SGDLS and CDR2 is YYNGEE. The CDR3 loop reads CASSDADRGLSFKGEQYF. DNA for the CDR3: TGTGCCAGCAGCGACGCGGACAGAGGGTTATCCTTTAAAGGAGAGCAGTACTTC.

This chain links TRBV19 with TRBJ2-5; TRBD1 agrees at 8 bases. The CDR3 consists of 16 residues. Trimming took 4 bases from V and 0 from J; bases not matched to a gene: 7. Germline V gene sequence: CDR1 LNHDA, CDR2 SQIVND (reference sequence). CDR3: CASSTGGSGYQETQYF. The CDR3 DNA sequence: TGTGCCAGTAGTACAGGGGGCTCGGGGTACCAAGAGACCCAGTACTTC.

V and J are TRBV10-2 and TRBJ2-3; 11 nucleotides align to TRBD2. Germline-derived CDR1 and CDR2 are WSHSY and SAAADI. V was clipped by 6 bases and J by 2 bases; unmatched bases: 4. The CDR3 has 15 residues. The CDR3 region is CASRLAGGVTDTQYF. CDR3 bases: TGCGCCAGCAGATTAGCGGGAGGGGTCACAGATACGCAGTATTTT.

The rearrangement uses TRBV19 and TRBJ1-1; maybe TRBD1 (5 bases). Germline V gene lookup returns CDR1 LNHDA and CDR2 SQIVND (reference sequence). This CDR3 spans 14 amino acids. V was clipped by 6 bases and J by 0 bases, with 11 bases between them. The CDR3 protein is CASRGWGLNTEAFF. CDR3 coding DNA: TGTGCCAGTAGGGGATGGGGCCTGAACACTGAAGCTTTCTTT. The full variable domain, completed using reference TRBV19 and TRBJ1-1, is DGGITQSPKYLFRKEGQNVTLSCEQNLNHDAMYWYRQDPGQGLRLIYYSQIVNDFQKGDIAEGYSVSREKKESFPLTVTSAQKNPTAFYLCASRGWGLNTEAFFGQGTRLTVV.

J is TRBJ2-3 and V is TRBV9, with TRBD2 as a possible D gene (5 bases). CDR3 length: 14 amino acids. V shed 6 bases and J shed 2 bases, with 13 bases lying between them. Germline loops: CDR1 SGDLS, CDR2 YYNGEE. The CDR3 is CASNSGKNTDTQYF. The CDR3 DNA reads TGTGCCAGCAACAGCGGCAAAAACACAGATACGCAGTATTTT.

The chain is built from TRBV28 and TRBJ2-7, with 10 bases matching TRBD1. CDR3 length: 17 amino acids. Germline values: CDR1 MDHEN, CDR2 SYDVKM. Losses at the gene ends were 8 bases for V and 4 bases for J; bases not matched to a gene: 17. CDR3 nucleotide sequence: TGTGCCAGCTTCGGTGCGCGCCGGGACAGGGGCGGTTACGAGCAGTACTTC. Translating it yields CASFGARRDRGGYEQYF.

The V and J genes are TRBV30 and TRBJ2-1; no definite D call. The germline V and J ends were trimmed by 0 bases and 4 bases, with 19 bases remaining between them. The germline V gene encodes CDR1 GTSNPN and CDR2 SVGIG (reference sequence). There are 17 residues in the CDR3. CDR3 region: CAWSVQRPGPTYNEQFF. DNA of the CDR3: TGTGCCTGGAGTGTACAACGTCCTGGGCCAACATACAATGAGCAGTTCTTC. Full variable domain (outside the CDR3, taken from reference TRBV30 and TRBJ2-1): SQTIHQWPATLVQPVGSPLSLECTVEGTSNPNLYWYRQAAGRGLQLLFYSVGIGQISSEVPQNLSASRPQDRQFILSSKKLLLSDSGFYLCAWSVQRPGPTYNEQFFGPGTRLTVL.

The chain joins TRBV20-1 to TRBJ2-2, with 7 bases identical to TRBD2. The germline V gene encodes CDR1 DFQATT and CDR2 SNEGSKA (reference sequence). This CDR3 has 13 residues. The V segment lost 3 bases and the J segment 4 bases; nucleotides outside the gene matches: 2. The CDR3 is CSASRGVTGELFF. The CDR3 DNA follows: TGCAGTGCTAGTCGGGGGGTCACCGGGGAGCTGTTTTTT.

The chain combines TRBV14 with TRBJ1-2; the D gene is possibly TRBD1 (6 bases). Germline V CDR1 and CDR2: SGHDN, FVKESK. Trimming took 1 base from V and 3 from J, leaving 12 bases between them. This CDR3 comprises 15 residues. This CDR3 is CASSQAGGGHYGYTF. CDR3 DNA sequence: TGTGCCAGCAGCCAAGCCGGGGGGGGGCACTATGGCTACACCTTC.

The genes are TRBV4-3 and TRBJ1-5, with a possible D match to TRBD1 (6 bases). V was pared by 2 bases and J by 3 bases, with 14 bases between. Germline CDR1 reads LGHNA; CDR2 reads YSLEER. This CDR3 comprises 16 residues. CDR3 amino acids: CASSQSWWDTNQPQHF. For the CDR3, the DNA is TGCGCCAGCAGCCAAAGTTGGTGGGACACCAATCAGCCCCAGCATTTT.

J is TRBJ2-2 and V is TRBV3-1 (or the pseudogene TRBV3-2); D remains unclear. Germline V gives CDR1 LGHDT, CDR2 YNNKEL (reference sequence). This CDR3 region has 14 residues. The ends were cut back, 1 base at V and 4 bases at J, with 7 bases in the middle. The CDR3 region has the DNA TGTGCCAGCAGCCAAGTACAGAGCACCGGGGAGCTGTTTTTT. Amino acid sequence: CASSQVQSTGELFF.

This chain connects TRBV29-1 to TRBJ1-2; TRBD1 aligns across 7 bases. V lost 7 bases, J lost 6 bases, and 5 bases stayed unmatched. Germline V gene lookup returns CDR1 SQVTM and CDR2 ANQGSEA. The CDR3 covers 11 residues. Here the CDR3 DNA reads TGCAGCGCCAGACAGGGACATGGCTACACCTTC. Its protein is CSARQGHGYTF. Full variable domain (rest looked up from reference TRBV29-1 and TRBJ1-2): SAVISQKPSRDICQRGTSLTIQCQVDSQVTMMFWYRQQPGQSLTLIATANQGSEATYESGFVIDKFPISRPNLTFSTLTVSNMSPEDSSIYLCSARQGHGYTFGSGTRLTVV.

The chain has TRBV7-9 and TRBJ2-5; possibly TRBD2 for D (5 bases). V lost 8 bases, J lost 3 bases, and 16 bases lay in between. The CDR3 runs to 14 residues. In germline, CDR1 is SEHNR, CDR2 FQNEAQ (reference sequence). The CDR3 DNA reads TGTGCCAGCTCCGCACGGGAAATGGAAGAGACCCAGTACTTC. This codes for CASSAREMEETQYF.

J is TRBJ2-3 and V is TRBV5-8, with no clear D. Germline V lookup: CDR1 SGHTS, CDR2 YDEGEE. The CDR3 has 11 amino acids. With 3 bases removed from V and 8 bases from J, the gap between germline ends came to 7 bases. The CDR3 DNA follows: TGTGCCAGCAGCTCCCCATTTACGCAGTATTTT. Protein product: CASSSPFTQYF.

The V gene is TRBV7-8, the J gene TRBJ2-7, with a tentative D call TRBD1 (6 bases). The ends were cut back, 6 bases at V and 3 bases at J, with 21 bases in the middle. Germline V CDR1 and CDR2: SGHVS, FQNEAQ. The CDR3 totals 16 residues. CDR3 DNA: TGTGCCAGCAGTGTGGACCTCACTCAGGGGTACTACGAGCAGTACTTC. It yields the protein CASSVDLTQGYYEQYF.

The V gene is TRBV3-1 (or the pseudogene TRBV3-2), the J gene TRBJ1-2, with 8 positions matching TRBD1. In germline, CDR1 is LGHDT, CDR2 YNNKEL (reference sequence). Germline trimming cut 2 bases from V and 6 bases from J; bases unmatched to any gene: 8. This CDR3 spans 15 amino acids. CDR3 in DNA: TGTGCCAGCAGCCAAAACACCCAGGGGGCGCATGGCTACACCTTC. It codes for CASSQNTQGAHGYTF.

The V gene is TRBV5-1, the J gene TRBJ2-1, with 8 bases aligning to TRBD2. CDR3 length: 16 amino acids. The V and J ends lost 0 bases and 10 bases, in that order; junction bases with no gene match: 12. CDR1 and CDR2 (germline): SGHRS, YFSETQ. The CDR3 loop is CASSLEGAGAPGEQFF. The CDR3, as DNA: TGCGCCAGCAGCTTGGAGGGAGCGGGAGCCCCGGGGGAGCAGTTCTTC. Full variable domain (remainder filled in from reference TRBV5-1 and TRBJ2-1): KAGVTQTPRYLIKTRGQQVTLSCSPISGHRSVSWYQQTPGQGLQFLFEYFSETQRNKGNFPGRFSGRQFSNSRSEMNVSTLELGDSALYLCASSLEGAGAPGEQFFGPGTRLTVL.

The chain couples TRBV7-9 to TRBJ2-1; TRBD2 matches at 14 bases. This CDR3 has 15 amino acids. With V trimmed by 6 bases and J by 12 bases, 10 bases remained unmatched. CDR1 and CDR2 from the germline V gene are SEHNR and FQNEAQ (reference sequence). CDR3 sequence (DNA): TGTGCCAGCAGTCTCACGGGACTAGCGGGAGTAAGGCAGTTCTTC. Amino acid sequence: CASSLTGLAGVRQFF.

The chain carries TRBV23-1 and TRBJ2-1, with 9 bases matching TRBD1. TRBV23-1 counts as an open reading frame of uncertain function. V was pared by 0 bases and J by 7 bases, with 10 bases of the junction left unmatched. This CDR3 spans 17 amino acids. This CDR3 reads CASSQSVRQGVMNEQFF. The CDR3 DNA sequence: TGCGCCAGCAGTCAATCGGTCCGACAGGGGGTCATGAATGAGCAGTTCTTC.

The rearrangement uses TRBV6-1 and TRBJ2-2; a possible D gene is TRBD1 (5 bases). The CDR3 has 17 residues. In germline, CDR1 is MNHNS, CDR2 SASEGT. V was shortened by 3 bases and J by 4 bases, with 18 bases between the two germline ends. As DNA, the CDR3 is TGTGCCAGCAGTGATTATCTTGAGGCAGGGCGCACCGGGGAGCTGTTTTTT. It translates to CASSDYLEAGRTGELFF.

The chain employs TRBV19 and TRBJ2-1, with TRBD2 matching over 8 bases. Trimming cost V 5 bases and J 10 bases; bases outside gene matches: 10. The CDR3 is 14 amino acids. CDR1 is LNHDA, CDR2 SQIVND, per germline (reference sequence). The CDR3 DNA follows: TGTGCCAGTAGTTACAGCGGGAGTGCCGGGGAGCAGTTCTTC. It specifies CASSYSGSAGEQFF.

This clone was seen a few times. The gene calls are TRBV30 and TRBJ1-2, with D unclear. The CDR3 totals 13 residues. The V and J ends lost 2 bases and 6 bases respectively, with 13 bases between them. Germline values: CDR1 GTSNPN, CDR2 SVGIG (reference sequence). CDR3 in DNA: TGTGCCTGGAGTAGAGTGAGTTTTAATGGCTACACCTTC. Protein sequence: CAWSRVSFNGYTF. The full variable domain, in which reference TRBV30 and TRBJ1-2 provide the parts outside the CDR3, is SQTIHQWPATLVQPVGSPLSLECTVEGTSNPNLYWYRQAAGRGLQLLFYSVGIGQISSEVPQNLSASRPQDRQFILSSKKLLLSDSGFYLCAWSRVSFNGYTFGSGTRLTVV.

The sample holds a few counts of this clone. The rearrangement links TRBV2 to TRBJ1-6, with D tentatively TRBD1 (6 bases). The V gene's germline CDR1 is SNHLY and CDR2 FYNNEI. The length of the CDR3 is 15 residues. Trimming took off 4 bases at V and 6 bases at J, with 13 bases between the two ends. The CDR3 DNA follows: TGTGCCAGCAGTGGCGGGGGGCTGTCTAATTCACCCCTCCACTTT. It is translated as CASSGGGLSNSPLHF.

The CDR3, as DNA: TGTGCCAGCATTCCGGGACTAGCGGCTTCCGAGCAGTACTTC. Translating it yields CASIPGLAASEQYF. The V and J genes are TRBV2 and TRBJ2-7, with 11 nucleotides matching TRBD2. CDR1 and CDR2 (germline): SNHLY, FYNNEI. V shed 7 bases, J shed 6 bases, and the junction held 8 bases outside the gene matches. The CDR3 length is 14 residues. Drawing the rest from reference TRBV2 and TRBJ2-7, the complete variable domain is EPEVTQTPSHQVTQMGQEVILRCVPISNHLYFYWYRQILGQKVEFLVSFYNNEISEKSEIFDDQFSVERPDGSNFTLKIRSTKLEDSAMYFCASIPGLAASEQYFGPGTRLTVT.